The 12 T cell receptor beta chains given below trace back to one sample, sequenced in a study of cytomegalovirus exposure and HLA in healthy donors. The data were produced by immunoSEQ multiplex PCR, yet TCRdb's version contains in-frame clones alone and is incomplete. Altogether 250,000 to 300,000 clones are present, around 90% being singletons, with the ten largest covering under 0.45%. Sequencing was performed on PBMCs. The receptor set was obtained from a woman aged 18 to 35 in good health and CMV-seronegative.

The J gene is TRBJ1-4, the V gene TRBV28, with 8 bases fitting TRBD1. V lost 7 bases and J lost 4; bases outside the gene matches: 17. In germline, CDR1 is MDHEN, CDR2 SYDVKM. The CDR3 covers 18 residues. CDR3: CASIHQGARVAVNEKLFF. In nucleotides, the CDR3 is TGTGCCAGCATCCACCAGGGGGCCCGGGTAGCAGTTAATGAAAAACTGTTTTTT.

As concerns this clone: This specimen includes other DNA sequences encoding the same CDR3. In DNA form, the CDR3 reads TGTGCCACCAGCAGAGGAGGAGGGAATCAGCCCCAGCATTTT. It translates to CATSRGGGNQPQHF. The chain links TRBV15 to TRBJ1-5; D not certain. Germline-derived CDR1 and CDR2 are LNHNV and YYDKDF (reference sequence). This CDR3 contains 14 residues. Trimming took 1 base from V and 4 from J, leaving 8 bases between them.

The chain carries TRBV11-1 and TRBJ2-1, with 9 positions matching TRBD2. The CDR3 spans 17 residues. Germline V gene sequence: CDR1 SGHAT, CDR2 FQDESV (reference sequence). V lost 1 base, J lost 5 bases, and 9 bases stayed unmatched. The CDR3 reads CASSLDPGLAGHNEQFF. Here the CDR3 DNA reads TGTGCCAGCAGCTTAGATCCAGGGCTAGCGGGGCACAATGAGCAGTTCTTC.

In its sample, this clone was seen a few times. V is TRBV19 and J is TRBJ1-2; tentatively, D is TRBD1 (5 bases). The CDR3 has 15 amino acids. V was shortened by 3 bases and J by 4 bases, with 15 bases between the two germline ends. CDR1 is LNHDA, CDR2 SQIVND, per germline (reference sequence). CDR3 DNA: TGTGCCAGTAGTATTCAACCCAGGGTCAGCTATGGCTACACCTTC. It specifies CASSIQPRVSYGYTF.

This chain uses TRBV1 with TRBJ2-7; the table's D call, TRBD1, was not checked against the DNA. TRBV1 is shown as a pseudogene. This CDR3 is built from 14 residues. CDR3 sequence: CTSSQLTGPYEQYV. CDR3 nucleotide sequence: TGCACCAGCAGCCAGTTAACAGGCCCCTACGAGCAGTACGTC.

The chain links TRBV19 to TRBJ2-1; weak D call: TRBD2 (6 bases). Per germline, CDR1 LNHDA and CDR2 SQIVND (reference sequence). This CDR3 is 14 amino acids long. V was cut by 10 bases and J by 2 bases, with 15 bases left in between. Here the CDR3 DNA reads TGTGCCACCGGACTGGGGGGAACCTACAATGAGCAGTTCTTC. Amino acid sequence: CATGLGGTYNEQFF.

The rearrangement links TRBV6-1 to TRBJ2-3; 7 positions match TRBD1. The J segment lost 14 bases and the V segment lost 5 bases, leaving 10 bases of the junction unmatched. CDR1 and CDR2 from the germline V gene are MNHNS and SASEGT. This CDR3 spans 12 amino acids. For the CDR3, the DNA is TGTGCCAGCAGTTCCCTTGGATACAGGGGGTATTTT. Its protein is CASSSLGYRGYF.

This clone has only a few counts. This chain joins TRBV7-2 and TRBJ1-5; weak D call: TRBD1 (5 bases). This CDR3 is built from 15 residues. Germline V gives CDR1 SGHTA, CDR2 FQGNSA. V was cut by 1 base and J by 2 bases, with 9 bases left in between. CDR3 coding DNA: TGTGCCAGCAGCTTAGATCCGGGGGGCAATCAGCCCCAGCATTTT. Translating it yields CASSLDPGGNQPQHF.

The rearrangement links TRBV28 to TRBJ2-6; 7 positions match TRBD1. This CDR3 has 15 amino acids. Trimming took 4 bases from V and 0 from J; bases not matched to a gene: 0. The germline CDR1 and CDR2 sequences are MDHEN and SYDVKM. CDR3 DNA: TGTGCCAGCAGTTCAGGGGGCTCTGGGGCCAACGTCCTGACTTTC. This encodes CASSSGGSGANVLTF.

This sequence joins TRBV28 and TRBJ1-1; D unresolved. Trimming cost V 3 bases and J 5 bases, with 13 bases left between them. CDR3 length: 14 amino acids. Germline lookup yields CDR1 MDHEN and CDR2 SYDVKM. CDR3 in DNA: TGTGCCAGCAGTTTGGGTCGGGCGGGTACTGAAGCTTTCTTT. This translates into CASSLGRAGTEAFF.

This clone was seen a single time. The chain has TRBV13 and TRBJ2-3; 16 bases align to TRBD2. Unmatched junction bases numbered 7, after V lost 4 bases and J lost 3 bases. There are 18 residues in the CDR3. CDR1 is PRHDT, CDR2 FYEKMQ, per germline (reference sequence). The CDR3 loop is CASSSLGLAGGRTDTQYF. The CDR3 DNA follows: TGTGCCAGCAGCTCTCTGGGACTAGCGGGGGGGCGGACAGATACGCAGTATTTT.

This clone was observed once. This sequence joins TRBV27 and TRBJ1-1, with D possibly matching TRBD1 (5 bases). V was pared by 5 bases and J by 1 base, with 14 bases between. In germline, CDR1 is MNHEY, CDR2 SMNVEV (reference sequence). The CDR3 covers 15 residues. The CDR3 loop is CASSPFGGGNTEAFF. The CDR3 DNA reads TGTGCCAGCAGTCCATTCGGGGGGGGGAACACTGAAGCTTTCTTT.